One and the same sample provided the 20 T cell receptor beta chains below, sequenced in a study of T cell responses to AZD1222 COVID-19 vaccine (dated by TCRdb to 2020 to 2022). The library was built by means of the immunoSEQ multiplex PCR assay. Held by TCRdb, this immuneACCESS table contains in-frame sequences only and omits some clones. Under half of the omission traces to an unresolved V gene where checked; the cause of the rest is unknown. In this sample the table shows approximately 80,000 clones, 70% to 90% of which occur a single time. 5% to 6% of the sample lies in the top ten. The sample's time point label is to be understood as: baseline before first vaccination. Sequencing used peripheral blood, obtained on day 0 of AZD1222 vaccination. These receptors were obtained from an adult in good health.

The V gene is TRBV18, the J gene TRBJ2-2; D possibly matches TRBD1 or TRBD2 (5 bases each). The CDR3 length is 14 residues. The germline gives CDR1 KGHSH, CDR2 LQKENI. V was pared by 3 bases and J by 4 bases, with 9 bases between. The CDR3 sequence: CASSPGTLTGELFF. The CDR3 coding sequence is TGTGCCAGCTCACCTGGGACGCTCACCGGGGAGCTGTTTTTT.

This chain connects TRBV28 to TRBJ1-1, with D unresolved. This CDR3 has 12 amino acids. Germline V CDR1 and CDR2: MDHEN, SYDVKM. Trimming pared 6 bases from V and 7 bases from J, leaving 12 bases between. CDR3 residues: CASRHTPREAFF. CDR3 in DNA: TGTGCCAGCAGACATACACCACGTGAAGCTTTCTTT.

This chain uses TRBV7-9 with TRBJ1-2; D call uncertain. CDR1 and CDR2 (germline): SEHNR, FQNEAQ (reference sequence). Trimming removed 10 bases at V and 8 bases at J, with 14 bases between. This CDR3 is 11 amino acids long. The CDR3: CAIRSEEGYTF. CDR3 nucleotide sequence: TGTGCCATAAGGTCAGAGGAGGGCTACACCTTC.

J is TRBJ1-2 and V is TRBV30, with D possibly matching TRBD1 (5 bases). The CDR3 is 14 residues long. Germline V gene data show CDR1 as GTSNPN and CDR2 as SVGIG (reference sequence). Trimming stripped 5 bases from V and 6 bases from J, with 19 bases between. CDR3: CAWGKGSMGDGYTF. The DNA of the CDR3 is TGTGCCTGGGGGAAGGGCTCAATGGGGGATGGCTACACCTTC.

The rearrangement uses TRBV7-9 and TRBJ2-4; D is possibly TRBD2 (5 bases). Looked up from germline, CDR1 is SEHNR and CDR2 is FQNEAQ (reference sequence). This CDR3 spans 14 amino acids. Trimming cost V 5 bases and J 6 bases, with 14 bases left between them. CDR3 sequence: CASSPGDTGNIQYF. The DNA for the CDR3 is TGTGCCAGCAGCCCCGGGGATACGGGAAACATTCAGTACTTC. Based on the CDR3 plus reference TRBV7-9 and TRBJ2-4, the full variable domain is DTGVSQNPRHKITKRGQNVTFRCDPISEHNRLYWYRQTLGQGPEFLTYFQNEAQLEKSRLLSDRFSAERPKGSFSTLEIQRTEQGDSAMYLCASSPGDTGNIQYFGAGTRLSVL.

The CDR3 coding sequence is TGTGCCAGCTCACCAGGACTAGGGGGCGCGGAGACCCAGTACTTC. Encoded protein: CASSPGLGGAETQYF. This sequence joins TRBV18 and TRBJ2-5, with D possibly called TRBD1 or TRBD2 (7 bases each). V was clipped by 2 bases and J by 5 bases, with 15 bases between them. The CDR3 has 15 amino acids. Germline CDR1 reads KGHSH; CDR2 reads LQKENI.

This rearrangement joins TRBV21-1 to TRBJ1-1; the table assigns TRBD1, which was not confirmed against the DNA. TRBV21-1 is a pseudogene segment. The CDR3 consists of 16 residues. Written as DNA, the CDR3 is TGTGCCAGCAGCAAAATTGAACAGGCCTCCGACACTGAAGCTTTCTTT. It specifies CASSKIEQASDTEAFF.

CDR3 coding DNA: TGTGCCAGCAGCGTAGATAAGGGGGGAGAGACCCAGTACTTC. This codes for CASSVDKGGETQYF. The chain is built from TRBV9 and TRBJ2-5; D could derive from TRBD1 or TRBD2 (6 bases each). Per the germline V gene, CDR1 is SGDLS and CDR2 is YYNGEE. V lost 0 bases and J lost 4, with 10 bases in between. CDR3 length: 14 amino acids.

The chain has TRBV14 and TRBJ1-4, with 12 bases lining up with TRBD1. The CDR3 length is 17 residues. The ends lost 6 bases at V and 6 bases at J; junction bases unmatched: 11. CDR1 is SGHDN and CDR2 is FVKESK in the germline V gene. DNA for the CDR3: TGTGCCAGCAGATCCGGGACAGGGGGCCTCTTGGATGAAAAACTGTTTTTT. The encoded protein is CASRSGTGGLLDEKLFF.

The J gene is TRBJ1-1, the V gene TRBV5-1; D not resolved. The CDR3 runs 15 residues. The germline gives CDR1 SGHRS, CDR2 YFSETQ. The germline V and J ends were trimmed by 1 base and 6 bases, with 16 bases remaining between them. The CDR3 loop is CASSLSQVGLAEAFF. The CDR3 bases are TGCGCCAGCAGCTTGTCCCAGGTGGGGTTGGCTGAAGCTTTCTTT.

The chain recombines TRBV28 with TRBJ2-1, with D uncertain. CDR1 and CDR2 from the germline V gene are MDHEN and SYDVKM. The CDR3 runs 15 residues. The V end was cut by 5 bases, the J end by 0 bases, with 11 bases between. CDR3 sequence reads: CASSPPDYSYNEQFF. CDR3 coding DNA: TGTGCCAGCAGTCCCCCGGATTACTCCTACAATGAGCAGTTCTTC.

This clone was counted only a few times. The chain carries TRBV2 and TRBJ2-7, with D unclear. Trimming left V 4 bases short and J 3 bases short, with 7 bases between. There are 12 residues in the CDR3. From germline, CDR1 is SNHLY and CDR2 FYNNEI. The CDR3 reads CASSAEGYEQYF. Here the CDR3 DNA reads TGTGCCAGCAGTGCGGAAGGCTACGAGCAGTACTTC. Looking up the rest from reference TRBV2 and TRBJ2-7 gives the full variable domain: EPEVTQTPSHQVTQMGQEVILRCVPISNHLYFYWYRQILGQKVEFLVSFYNNEISEKSEIFDDQFSVERPDGSNFTLKIRSTKLEDSAMYFCASSAEGYEQYFGPGTRLTVT.

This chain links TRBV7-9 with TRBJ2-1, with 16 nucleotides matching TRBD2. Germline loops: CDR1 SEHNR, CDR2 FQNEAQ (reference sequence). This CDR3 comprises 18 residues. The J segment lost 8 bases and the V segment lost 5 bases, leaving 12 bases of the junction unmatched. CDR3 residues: CASSPGTSGGGPPDEQFF. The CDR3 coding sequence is TGTGCCAGCAGCCCGGGGACTAGCGGGGGGGGCCCTCCGGATGAGCAGTTCTTC.

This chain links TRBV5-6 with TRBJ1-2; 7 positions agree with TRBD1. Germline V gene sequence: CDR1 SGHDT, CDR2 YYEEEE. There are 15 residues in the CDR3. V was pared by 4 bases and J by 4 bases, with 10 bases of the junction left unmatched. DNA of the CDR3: TGTGCCAGCAGCCAAGACAGGGCCTACCTCTATGGCTACACCTTC. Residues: CASSQDRAYLYGYTF.

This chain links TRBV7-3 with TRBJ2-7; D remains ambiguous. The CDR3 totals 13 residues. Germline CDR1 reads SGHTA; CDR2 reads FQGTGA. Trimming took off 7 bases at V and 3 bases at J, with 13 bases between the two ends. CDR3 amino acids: CASTDPPDYEQYF. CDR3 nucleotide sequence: TGTGCCAGCACCGACCCCCCCGACTACGAGCAGTACTTC.

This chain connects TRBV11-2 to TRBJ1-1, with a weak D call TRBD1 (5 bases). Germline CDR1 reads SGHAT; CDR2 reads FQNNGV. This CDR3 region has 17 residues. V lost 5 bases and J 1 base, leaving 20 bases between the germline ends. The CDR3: CASSTLGARVTNTEAFF. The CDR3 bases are TGTGCCAGCAGCACCCTAGGGGCCAGGGTCACGAACACTGAAGCTTTCTTT.

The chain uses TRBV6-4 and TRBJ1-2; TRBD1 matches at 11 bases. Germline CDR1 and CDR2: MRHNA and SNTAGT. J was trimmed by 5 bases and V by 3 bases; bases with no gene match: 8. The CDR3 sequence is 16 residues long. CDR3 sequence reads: CASSERGQGAGYGYTF. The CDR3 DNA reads TGTGCCAGCAGTGAAAGAGGACAGGGGGCAGGATATGGCTACACCTTC.

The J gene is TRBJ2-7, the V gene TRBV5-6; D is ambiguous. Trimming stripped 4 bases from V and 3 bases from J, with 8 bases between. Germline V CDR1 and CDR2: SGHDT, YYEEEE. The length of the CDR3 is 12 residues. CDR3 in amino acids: CASSGPFYEQYF. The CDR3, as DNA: TGTGCCAGCAGCGGACCCTTCTACGAGCAGTACTTC.

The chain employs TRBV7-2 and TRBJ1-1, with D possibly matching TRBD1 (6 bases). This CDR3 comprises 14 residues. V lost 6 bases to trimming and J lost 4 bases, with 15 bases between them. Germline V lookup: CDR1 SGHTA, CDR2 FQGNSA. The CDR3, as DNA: TGTGCCAGCAGTAGGGGGGGTTACGGCACTGAAGCTTTCTTT. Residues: CASSRGGYGTEAFF.

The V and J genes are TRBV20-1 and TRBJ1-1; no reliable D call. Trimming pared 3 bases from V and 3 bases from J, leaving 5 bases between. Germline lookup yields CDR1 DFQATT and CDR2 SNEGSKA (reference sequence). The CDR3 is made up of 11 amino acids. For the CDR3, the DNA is TGCAGTGCTAGGGGCTACACTGAAGCTTTCTTT. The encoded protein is CSARGYTEAFF.